This TCR beta chain was captured by sequencing in a study of blood T cells in healthy people across ages. Overall study results and limits: It was the long-lived donors that had more naive CD4+ cells and higher diversity than aged donors.

Looked up from germline, CDR1 is MNHEY and CDR2 is SVGEGT. This CDR3 comprises 15 residues. V lost 7 bases, J lost 0 bases, and 6 bases stayed unmatched. A second 7 to 11 cycle PCR used barcoded and J-beta primers. Each CDR3 protein is one row after TCRdb ran MiXCR on the 5' RACE reads. The table has around 650,000 distinct CDR3 sequences, around 43% seen once. Individuals who donated were healthy Caucasians from Russia aged about 6 to 100. Samples each yielded at least 5.5 micrograms of total RNA. A word on this clonotype: The antigen remains undetermined.

The source material was blood. The origin of this receptor is a man older than 75 in good health. The J gene is TRBJ2-3, the V gene TRBV6-2 or TRBV6-3, with 8 positions matching TRBD1. DNA for the CDR3: TGTGCCAGCAACTCCCAGGGGGCAAGCACAGATACGCAGTATTTT. This codes for CASNSQGASTDTQYF.